This TCR beta chain was captured in a study of blood T cell repertoires in COVID-19. Germline V gene data show CDR1 as LGHDT and CDR2 as YNNKEL (reference sequence). Trimming took 3 bases from V and 0 from J, leaving 6 bases between them. The CDR3 length is 14 residues. Produced via immunoSEQ multiplex PCR; TCRdb's table is partial and in-frame only. The table includes just over 300,000 clones, around 92% detected once. The chain is built from TRBV3-1 (or the pseudogene TRBV3-2) and TRBJ1-3; D uncertain. The sequence was collected from a woman aged 25 to 39 with COVID-19, enrolled during active disease. The specimen was peripheral blood. The CDR3 spells CASSQGLSGNTIYF. In DNA, the CDR3 is TGTGCCAGCAGCCAGGGCCTCTCTGGAAACACCATATATTTT.